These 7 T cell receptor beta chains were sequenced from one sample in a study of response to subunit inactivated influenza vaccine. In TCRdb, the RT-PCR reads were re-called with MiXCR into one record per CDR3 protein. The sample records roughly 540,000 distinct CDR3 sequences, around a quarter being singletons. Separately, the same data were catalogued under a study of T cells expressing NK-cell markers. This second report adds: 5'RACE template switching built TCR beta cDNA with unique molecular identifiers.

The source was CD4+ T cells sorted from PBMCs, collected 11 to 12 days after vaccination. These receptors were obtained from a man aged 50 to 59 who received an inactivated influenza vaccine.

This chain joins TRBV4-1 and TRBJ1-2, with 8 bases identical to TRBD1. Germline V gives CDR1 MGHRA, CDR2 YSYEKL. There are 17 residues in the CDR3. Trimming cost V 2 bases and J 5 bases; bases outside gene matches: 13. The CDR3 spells CASSQTLGVRGLYGYTF. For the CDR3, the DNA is TGCGCCAGCAGCCAAACTCTCGGGGTCAGGGGGCTTTATGGCTACACCTTC.

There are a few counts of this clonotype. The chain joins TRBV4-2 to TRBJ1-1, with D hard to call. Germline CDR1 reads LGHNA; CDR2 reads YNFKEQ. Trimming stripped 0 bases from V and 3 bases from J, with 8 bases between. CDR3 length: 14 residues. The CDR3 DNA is TGTGCCAGCAGCCAAGACCTCCGGGACACTGAAGCTTTCTTT. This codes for CASSQDLRDTEAFF.

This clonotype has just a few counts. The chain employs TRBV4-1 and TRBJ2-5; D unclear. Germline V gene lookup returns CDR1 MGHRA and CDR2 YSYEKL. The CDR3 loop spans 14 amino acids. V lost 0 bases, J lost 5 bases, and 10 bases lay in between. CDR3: CASSQDPAIETQYF. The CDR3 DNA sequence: TGCGCCAGCAGCCAAGATCCGGCCATCGAGACCCAGTACTTC.

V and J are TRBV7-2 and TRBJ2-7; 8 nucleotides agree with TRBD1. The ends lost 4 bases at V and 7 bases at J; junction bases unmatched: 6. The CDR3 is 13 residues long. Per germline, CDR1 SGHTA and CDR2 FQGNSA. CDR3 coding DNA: TGTGCCAGCAGCTCCCGCAGGGGGCTTGAGCAGTACTTC. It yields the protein CASSSRRGLEQYF.

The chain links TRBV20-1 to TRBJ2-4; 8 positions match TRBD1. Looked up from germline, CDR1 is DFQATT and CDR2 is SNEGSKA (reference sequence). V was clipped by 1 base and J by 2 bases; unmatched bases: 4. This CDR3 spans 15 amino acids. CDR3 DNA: TGCAGTGCTAGAGCGACAGGGGTAACCAAAAACATTCAGTACTTC. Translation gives CSARATGVTKNIQYF.

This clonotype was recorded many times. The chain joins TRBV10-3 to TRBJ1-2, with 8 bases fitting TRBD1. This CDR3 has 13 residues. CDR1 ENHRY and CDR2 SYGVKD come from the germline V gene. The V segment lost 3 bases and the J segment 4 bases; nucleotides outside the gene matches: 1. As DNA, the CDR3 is TGTGCCATCAGTGACGGACAGGGCTATGGCTACACCTTC. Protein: CAISDGQGYGYTF.

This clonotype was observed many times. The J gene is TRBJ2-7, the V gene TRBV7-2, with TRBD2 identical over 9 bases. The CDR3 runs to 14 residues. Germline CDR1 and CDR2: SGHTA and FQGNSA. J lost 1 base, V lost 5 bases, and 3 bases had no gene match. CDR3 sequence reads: CASSPSGGSYEQYF. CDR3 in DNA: TGTGCCAGCAGCCCAAGCGGGGGGTCCTACGAGCAGTACTTC.